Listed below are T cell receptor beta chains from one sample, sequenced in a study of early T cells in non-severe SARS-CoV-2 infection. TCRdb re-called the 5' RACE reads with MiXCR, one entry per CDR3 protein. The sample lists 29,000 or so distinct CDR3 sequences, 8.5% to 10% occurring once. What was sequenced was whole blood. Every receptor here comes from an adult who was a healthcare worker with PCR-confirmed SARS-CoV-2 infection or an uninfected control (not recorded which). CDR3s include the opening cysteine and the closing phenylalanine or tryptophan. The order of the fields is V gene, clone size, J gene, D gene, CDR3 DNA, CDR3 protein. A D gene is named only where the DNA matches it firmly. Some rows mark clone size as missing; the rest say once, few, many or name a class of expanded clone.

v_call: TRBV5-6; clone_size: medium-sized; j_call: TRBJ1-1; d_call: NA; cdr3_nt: TGTGCCAGCAGCTTGCAGACTGAAGCTTTCTTT; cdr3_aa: CASSLQTEAFF
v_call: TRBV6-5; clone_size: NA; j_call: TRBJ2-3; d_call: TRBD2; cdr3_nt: TGTGCCAGCAGTTACGGCGGGGGGGCCATCGATACGCAGTATTTT; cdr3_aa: CASSYGGGAIDTQYF
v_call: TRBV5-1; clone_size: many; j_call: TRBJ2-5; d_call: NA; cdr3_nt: TGCGCCAGCAGCTTTGCGCCAGGGAATAAGCAAGAGACCCAGTACTTC; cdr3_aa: CASSFAPGNKQETQYF
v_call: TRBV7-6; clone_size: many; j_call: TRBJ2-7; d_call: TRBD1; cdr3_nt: TGTGCCAGCAGCTTAGCGGGACAGGGGTACGAGCAGTACTTC; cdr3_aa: CASSLAGQGYEQYF
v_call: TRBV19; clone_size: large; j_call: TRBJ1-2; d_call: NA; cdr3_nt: TGTGCCAGTAATGTACAGGGAGTGGGCTATGGCTACACCTTC; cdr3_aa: CASNVQGVGYGYTF
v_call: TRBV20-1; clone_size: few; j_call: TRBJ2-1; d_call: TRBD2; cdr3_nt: TGCAGTGCTAGAGACCCAAGCGGGGGGCACGATGAGCAGTTCTTC; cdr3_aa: CSARDPSGGHDEQFF
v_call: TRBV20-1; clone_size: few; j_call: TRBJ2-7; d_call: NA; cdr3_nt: TGCAGTGCTAGGAGGGACCTCTACGAGCAGTACTTC; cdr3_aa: CSARRDLYEQYF
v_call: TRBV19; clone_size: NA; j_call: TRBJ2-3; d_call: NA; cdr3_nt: TGTGCCAGTAGTATCGTAGCGGATACGCAGTATTTT; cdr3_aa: CASSIVADTQYF
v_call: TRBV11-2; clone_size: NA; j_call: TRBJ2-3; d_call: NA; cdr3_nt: TGTGCCAGCAGCTTAAAGCTGAGGGAAGGCGGTACGCAGTATTTT; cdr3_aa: CASSLKLREGGTQYF
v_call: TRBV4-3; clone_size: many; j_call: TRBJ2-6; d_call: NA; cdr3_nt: TGCGCCAGCAGCCTCACTACAGGGTCTGGGGCCAACGTCCTGACTTTC; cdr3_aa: CASSLTTGSGANVLTF
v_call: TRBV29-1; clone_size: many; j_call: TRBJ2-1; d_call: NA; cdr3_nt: TGCAGCGTCTTCGCCGGTGCCCCCTACAATGAGCAGTTCTTC; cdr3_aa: CSVFAGAPYNEQFF
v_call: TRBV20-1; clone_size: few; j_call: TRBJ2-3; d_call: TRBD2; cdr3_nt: TGCAGTGCTAGAGGACAGCGGGGGGGGCAGTATTTT; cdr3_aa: CSARGQRGGQYF
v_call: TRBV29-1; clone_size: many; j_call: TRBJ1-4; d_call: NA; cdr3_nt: TGCAGCGTTTCTTCCGGGGCTGCTAATGAAAAACTGTTTTTT; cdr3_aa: CSVSSGAANEKLFF
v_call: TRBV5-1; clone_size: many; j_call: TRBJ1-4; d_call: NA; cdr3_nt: TGCGCCAGCAGTGGACGTGGGGACGAAAAACTGTTTTTT; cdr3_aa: CASSGRGDEKLFF
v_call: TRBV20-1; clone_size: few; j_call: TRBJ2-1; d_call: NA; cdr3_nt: TGCAGTGCTAGACAAACTAGCACCGGGGATAATGAGCAGTTCTTC; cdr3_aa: CSARQTSTGDNEQFF
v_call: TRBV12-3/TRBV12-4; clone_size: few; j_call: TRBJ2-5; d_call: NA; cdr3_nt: TGTGCCAGCAGTCTGGGGGGCGGCGAGACCCAGTACTTC; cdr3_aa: CASSLGGGETQYF
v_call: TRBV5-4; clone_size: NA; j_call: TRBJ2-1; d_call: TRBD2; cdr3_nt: TGTGCCAGCAGCTTGGGGCTAGCGGGGGACAATGAGCAGTTCTTC; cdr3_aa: CASSLGLAGDNEQFF
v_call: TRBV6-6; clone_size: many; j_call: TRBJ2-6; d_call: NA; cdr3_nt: TGTGCCAGCAGCCCCCAGGGGCCGGGGGCCAACGTCCTGACTTTC; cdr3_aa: CASSPQGPGANVLTF
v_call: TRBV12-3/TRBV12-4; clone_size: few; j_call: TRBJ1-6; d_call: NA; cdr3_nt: TGTGCCAGCAGCAAGCTCTCGCAGGGTCGGTCACCCCTCCACTTT; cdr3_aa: CASSKLSQGRSPLHF
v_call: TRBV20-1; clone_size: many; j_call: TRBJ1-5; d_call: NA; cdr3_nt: TGCAGTGCTAGTTCGGCTGCTGGCAATCAGCCCCAGCATTTT; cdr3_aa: CSASSAAGNQPQHF
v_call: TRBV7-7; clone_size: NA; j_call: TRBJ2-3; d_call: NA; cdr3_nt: TGTGCCAGCAGCTCCGCAAGCACAGATACGCAGTATTTT; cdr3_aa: CASSSASTDTQYF
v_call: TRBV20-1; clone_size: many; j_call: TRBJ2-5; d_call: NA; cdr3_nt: TGCAGTGCAGGGGCCTATAGCGCGCAAGAGACCCAGTACTTC; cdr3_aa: CSAGAYSAQETQYF
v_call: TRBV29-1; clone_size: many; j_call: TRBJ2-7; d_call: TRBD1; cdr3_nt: TGCAGCGTTGCGCGAGTGACAGGGGGCGACGAGCAGTACTTC; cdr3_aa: CSVARVTGGDEQYF
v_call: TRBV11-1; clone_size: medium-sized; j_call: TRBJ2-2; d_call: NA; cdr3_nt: TGTGCCAGCAGCTCAGCCGAGGAGCTGTTTTTT; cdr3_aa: CASSSAEELFF
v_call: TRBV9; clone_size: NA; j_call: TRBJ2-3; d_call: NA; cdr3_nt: TGTGCCAGCAGCGCAGACAGAGGAAGCACAGATACGCAGTATTTT; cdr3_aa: CASSADRGSTDTQYF
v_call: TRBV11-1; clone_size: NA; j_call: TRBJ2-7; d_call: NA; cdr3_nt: TGTGCCAGCAGCGAGATCCGGGGCCCCTACGAGCAGTACTTC; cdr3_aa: CASSEIRGPYEQYF
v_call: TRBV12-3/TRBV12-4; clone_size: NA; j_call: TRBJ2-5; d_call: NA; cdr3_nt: TGTGCCAGCAGTTTCCGGGAAGAGACCCAGTACTTC; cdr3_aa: CASSFREETQYF